This is a list of T cell receptor beta chains from one sample in a study of blood T cell repertoires in COVID-19. Assay used: immunoSEQ multiplex PCR; TCRdb lists only in-frame clones, some missing. The sample carries 50,000 to 65,000 clones, about nine tenths recorded once. The source material was peripheral blood. The receptors come from a man aged 50 or older with active COVID-19. Both conserved end residues are part of each CDR3. D genes are given only for firm matches. Only part of the rows carry a size: once, few, many, or a class if the clone is expanded.

>TRBJ2-5|TRBD1|.|TRBV4-2
CASSLSTGTEWETQYF
TGTGCCAGCAGCCTATCTACGGGGACAGAGTGGGAGACCCAGTACTTC
>TRBJ1-2|.|.|TRBV21-1
CASSKVPESGYTF
TGTGCCAGCAGCAAAGTTCCGGAGAGTGGCTACACCTTC
>TRBJ2-7|TRBD1|once|TRBV30
CAWTRGRYEQYF
TGTGCCTGGACGAGGGGGCGGTACGAGCAGTACTTC
>TRBJ1-4|TRBD1|few|TRBV5-1
CASSLNGQGALNEKLFF
TGCGCCAGCAGCTTGAATGGACAGGGGGCTCTTAATGAAAAACTGTTTTTT
>TRBJ2-7|.|.|TRBV3-1/TRBV3-2
CASSPRQAFSYEQYF
TGTGCCAGCAGCCCTAGACAGGCGTTCTCCTACGAGCAGTACTTC
>TRBJ2-2|TRBD2|.|TRBV7-3
CASSLSLAGASGTGELFF
TGTGCCAGCAGCTTAAGTCTAGCGGGGGCCTCCGGAACCGGGGAGCTGTTTTTT
>TRBJ2-7|TRBD2|once|TRBV7-9
CASSYRTSGYEQYF
TGTGCCAGCAGCTACCGGACTAGCGGGTACGAGCAGTACTTC
>TRBJ1-1|TRBD1|.|TRBV7-8
CASSLAPTGARSEAFF
TGTGCCAGCAGCTTAGCTCCGACAGGGGCGAGGTCTGAAGCTTTCTTT
>TRBJ1-2|.|.|TRBV11-2
CASSLSGGEENGYTF
TGTGCCAGCAGCTTATCGGGGGGGGAGGAAAATGGCTACACCTTC
>TRBJ2-7|.|.|TRBV7-2
CASSLGGGTGLYEQYF
TGTGCCAGCAGCTTGGGTGGCGGGACTGGACTATACGAGCAGTACTTC
>TRBJ1-5|.|.|TRBV19
CASSMSPGGNQPQHF
TGTGCCAGTAGTATGAGCCCCGGGGGCAATCAGCCCCAGCATTTT
>TRBJ1-1|TRBD1|once|TRBV11-2
CASSRTGGYTEAFF
TGTGCCAGCAGCCGGACAGGGGGATACACTGAAGCTTTCTTT
>TRBJ2-5|TRBD2|.|TRBV7-9
CASSLKASGRDQETQYF
TGTGCCAGCAGCTTAAAGGCTAGCGGGAGGGACCAAGAGACCCAGTACTTC
>TRBJ2-1|.|.|TRBV6-5
CASTLVYNEQFF
TGTGCCAGCACCTTAGTTTACAATGAGCAGTTCTTC
>TRBJ2-7|TRBD1|.|TRBV27
CASSSRWTGGSEVGEQYF
TGTGCCAGCAGTTCCCGTTGGACAGGGGGCTCCGAAGTGGGGGAGCAGTACTTC
>TRBJ2-1|.|.|TRBV7-8
CASSLEGSAGRAYNEQFF
TGTGCCAGCAGCTTAGAGGGGTCGGCAGGGCGCGCCTACAATGAGCAGTTCTTC
>TRBJ2-2|.|.|TRBV11-3
CASRQGRTGELFF
TGTGCCAGCAGGCAGGGTCGCACCGGGGAGCTGTTTTTT
>TRBJ1-2|.|.|TRBV5-8
CASSLEAGYYGYTF
TGTGCCAGCAGCTTGGAAGCCGGGTACTATGGCTACACCTTC
>TRBJ2-5|TRBD1|.|TRBV19
CASSTTPDRQETQYF
TGTGCCAGTAGTACTACCCCGGACAGGCAAGAGACCCAGTACTTC
>TRBJ1-1|TRBD1|.|TRBV4-1
CASSQIRTGGTSEAFF
TGCGCCAGCAGCCAAATTAGAACAGGGGGTACGTCTGAAGCTTTCTTT
>TRBJ2-7|TRBD1|.|TRBV6-6
CASSYGTGPYEQYF
TGTGCCAGCAGTTACGGGACAGGGCCCTACGAGCAGTACTTC
>TRBJ1-6|TRBD1|few|TRBV6-1
CASSEADRDSPLHF
TGTGCCAGCAGTGAAGCGGACAGGGATTCACCCCTCCACTTT
>TRBJ2-5|TRBD2|.|TRBV3-1/TRBV3-2
CASSHRLAKETQYF
TGTGCCAGCAGCCACAGACTAGCGAAAGAGACCCAGTACTTC
>TRBJ2-5|TRBD2|.|TRBV24-1
CATSEGTSGYQETQYF
TGTGCCACCAGTGAAGGGACTAGCGGATACCAAGAGACCCAGTACTTC
>TRBJ2-7|.|.|TRBV2
CASKTDDSYEQYF
TGTGCCAGCAAGACAGATGACTCCTACGAGCAGTACTTC
>TRBJ2-1|TRBD2|.|TRBV2
CASKRTSGSYNEQFF
TGTGCCAGCAAGCGGACTAGCGGGAGTTACAATGAGCAGTTCTTC
>TRBJ2-1|TRBD2|.|TRBV4-3
CASSQGSGSLNEQFF
TGCGCCAGCAGCCAAGGAAGCGGGAGTCTCAATGAGCAGTTCTTC
>TRBJ1-5|.|.|TRBV18
CASSPWADQPQHF
TGTGCCAGCTCACCATGGGCCGATCAGCCCCAGCATTTT
>TRBJ2-7|.|.|TRBV6-5
CASGGGAYEQYF
TGTGCCAGCGGAGGAGGGGCCTACGAGCAGTACTTC
>TRBJ1-6|.|.|TRBV19
CASSDPNRVTGKDSPLHF
TGTGCCAGTAGCGATCCCAACCGGGTAACAGGGAAAGATTCACCCCTCCACTTT
>TRBJ2-3|TRBD2|.|TRBV7-6
CASSLGGEWGTSITDTQYF
TGTGCCAGCAGCTTAGGTGGGGAATGGGGGACTAGTATCACAGATACGCAGTATTTT
>TRBJ1-1|.|medium-sized|TRBV9
CASSSRGMAEAFF
TGTGCCAGCAGCTCTCGAGGGATGGCTGAAGCTTTCTTT
>TRBJ2-7|.|.|TRBV7-8
CASRLDLLTYEQYF
TGTGCCAGCAGATTAGACTTGCTCACCTACGAGCAGTACTTC
>TRBJ2-5|.|.|TRBV6-4
CASSEFPRVGTQYF
TGTGCCAGCAGTGAGTTCCCCAGGGTGGGGACCCAGTACTTC
>TRBJ2-3|TRBD2|.|TRBV9
CASSVGGVAGDSTDTQYF
TGTGCCAGCAGCGTAGGAGGGGTTGCGGGGGATAGCACAGATACGCAGTATTTT
>TRBJ2-3|TRBD2|.|TRBV18
CASSPPSGNTDTQYF
TGTGCCAGCTCACCCCCTAGCGGTAACACAGATACGCAGTATTTT
>TRBJ1-6|.|.|TRBV27
CASSSSSYNSPLHF
TGTGCCAGCAGTTCCTCCTCCTATAATTCACCCCTCCACTTT
>TRBJ2-7|TRBD2|.|TRBV5-1
CASSLRAGGPYEQYF
TGCGCCAGCAGCTTGAGAGCGGGGGGCCCCTACGAGCAGTACTTC
>TRBJ2-7|.|.|TRBV19
CASSALGGDSSYEQYF
TGTGCCAGTAGTGCCCTAGGGGGAGATAGCTCCTACGAGCAGTACTTC
>TRBJ1-3|.|.|TRBV7-9
CASSLARTALRNTIYF
TGTGCCAGCAGCTTAGCGCGGACTGCCCTGAGAAACACCATATATTTT
>TRBJ2-7|.|once|TRBV21-1
CASSPPGLAAPYEQYF
TGTGCCAGCAGCCCCCCGGGACTAGCGGCGCCATACGAGCAGTACTTC
>TRBJ2-1|.|once|TRBV11-3
CASSPRDTYNEQFF
TGTGCCAGCAGCCCGAGGGACACTTACAATGAGCAGTTCTTC
>TRBJ2-7|TRBD2|.|TRBV18
CASSLGLAGVPRHEQYF
TGTGCCAGCTCACTAGGACTAGCGGGAGTCCCCCGTCACGAGCAGTACTTC
>TRBJ1-4|TRBD1|.|TRBV6-5
CAGRTGEKLFF
TGTGCCGGACGGACAGGCGAAAAACTGTTTTTT
>TRBJ1-4|.|.|TRBV18
CASSAGVREKLFF
TGTGCCAGCTCTGCAGGGGTACGGGAAAAACTGTTTTTT
>TRBJ1-1|TRBD1|.|TRBV28
CASSFEGAAFF
TGTGCCAGCAGTTTCGAGGGGGCCGCTTTCTTT
>TRBJ2-5|TRBD1|.|TRBV6-1
CASSEGRTGQETQYF
TGTGCCAGCAGTGAAGGGAGGACAGGGCAAGAGACCCAGTACTTC
>TRBJ1-3|.|.|TRBV5-1
CASREQFSGNTIYF
TGCGCCAGCCGGGAGCAGTTCTCTGGAAACACCATATATTTT
>TRBJ2-7|.|.|TRBV25-1
CASRGLSAYEQYF
TGTGCCAGCAGGGGGCTATCCGCCTACGAGCAGTACTTC
>TRBJ1-1|TRBD1|.|TRBV30
CAWSVGDRGTEAFF
TGTGCCTGGAGTGTAGGGGACAGGGGGACTGAAGCTTTCTTT
>TRBJ2-4|.|.|TRBV15
CATSRDQGSVNIQYF
TGTGCCACCAGCAGAGATCAAGGCAGCGTAAACATTCAGTACTTC
>TRBJ1-2|TRBD1|.|TRBV5-4
CASRPDRGGDYGYTF
TGTGCCAGCAGACCCGACAGGGGGGGTGACTATGGCTACACCTTC
>TRBJ1-2|.|.|TRBV19
CASTPQQVSLNYGYTF
TGTGCCAGTACCCCTCAGCAGGTCTCCCTTAACTATGGCTACACCTTC
>TRBJ2-2|TRBD2|once|TRBV7-3
CASSLAGEGTGELFF
TGTGCCAGCAGCCTGGCGGGGGAGGGGACCGGGGAGCTGTTTTTT